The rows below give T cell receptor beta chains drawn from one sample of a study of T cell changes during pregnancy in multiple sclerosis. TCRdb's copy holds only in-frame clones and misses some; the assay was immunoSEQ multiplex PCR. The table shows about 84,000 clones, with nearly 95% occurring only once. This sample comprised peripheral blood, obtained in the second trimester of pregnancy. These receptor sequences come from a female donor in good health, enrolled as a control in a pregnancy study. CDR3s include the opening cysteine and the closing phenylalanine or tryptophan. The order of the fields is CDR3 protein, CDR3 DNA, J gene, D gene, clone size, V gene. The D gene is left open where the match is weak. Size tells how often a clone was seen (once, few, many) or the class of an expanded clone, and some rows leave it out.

cdr3_aa: CASSAPSRRAGNQPQHF
cdr3_nt: TGTGCCAGCAGTGCACCTTCCCGCCGGGCGGGGAATCAGCCCCAGCATTTT
j_call: TRBJ1-5
d_call: NA
clone_size: NA
v_call: TRBV28

cdr3_aa: CASSARDRETQYF
cdr3_nt: TGTGCCAGCAGCGCCCGGGACAGAGAGACCCAGTACTTC
j_call: TRBJ2-5
d_call: TRBD1
clone_size: once
v_call: TRBV11-1

cdr3_aa: CSVAAPGQGFNEQFF
cdr3_nt: TGCAGCGTTGCAGCCCCGGGACAGGGATTTAATGAGCAGTTCTTC
j_call: TRBJ2-1
d_call: TRBD1
clone_size: NA
v_call: TRBV29-1

cdr3_aa: CASLQTTNEKLFF
cdr3_nt: TGTGCCAGTTTACAGACCACTAATGAAAAACTGTTTTTT
j_call: TRBJ1-4
d_call: NA
clone_size: NA
v_call: TRBV6-1

cdr3_aa: CASIQTRTGGSDTQYF
cdr3_nt: TGTGCCAGCATTCAAACCAGGACAGGGGGTTCAGATACGCAGTATTTT
j_call: TRBJ2-3
d_call: TRBD1
clone_size: NA
v_call: TRBV28

cdr3_aa: CASSESGESRGMNTEAFF
cdr3_nt: TGTGCCAGCAGTGAATCGGGGGAATCAAGAGGCATGAACACTGAAGCTTTCTTT
j_call: TRBJ1-1
d_call: NA
clone_size: NA
v_call: TRBV25-1

cdr3_aa: CASSPDRGHGYTF
cdr3_nt: TGTGCCAGCAGCCCGGACAGGGGCCATGGCTACACCTTC
j_call: TRBJ1-2
d_call: TRBD1
clone_size: NA
v_call: TRBV5-6

cdr3_aa: CASSATSRTTDTQYF
cdr3_nt: TGTGCCAGCAGTGCGACTAGCCGAACCACAGATACGCAGTATTTT
j_call: TRBJ2-3
d_call: TRBD2
clone_size: NA
v_call: TRBV28

cdr3_aa: CASSSTGTMNSPLHF
cdr3_nt: TGTGCCAGCAGTTCAACCGGGACAATGAATTCACCCCTCCACTTT
j_call: TRBJ1-6
d_call: NA
clone_size: NA
v_call: TRBV6-5

cdr3_aa: CASSLGLRNSGLGEELFF
cdr3_nt: TGCGCCAGCAGCTTGGGGCTCAGGAACTCGGGACTAGGAGAGGAGCTGTTTTTT
j_call: TRBJ2-2
d_call: TRBD2
clone_size: NA
v_call: TRBV5-1

cdr3_aa: CASKTGGHSYTEAFF
cdr3_nt: TGTGCCAGCAAAACAGGGGGACACTCATACACTGAAGCTTTCTTT
j_call: TRBJ1-1
d_call: TRBD1
clone_size: NA
v_call: TRBV6-5

cdr3_aa: CTSSQDGAGGVYEQYF
cdr3_nt: TGCACCAGCAGCCAAGATGGAGCGGGAGGAGTTTACGAGCAGTACTTC
j_call: TRBJ2-7
d_call: NA
clone_size: NA
v_call: TRBV1

cdr3_aa: CASSFPKETQYF
cdr3_nt: TGTGCCAGCAGTTTCCCAAAAGAGACCCAGTACTTC
j_call: TRBJ2-5
d_call: NA
clone_size: NA
v_call: TRBV6-6

cdr3_aa: CASSYYTDTQYF
cdr3_nt: TGCGCCAGCAGCTACTACACAGATACGCAGTATTTT
j_call: TRBJ2-3
d_call: NA
clone_size: NA
v_call: TRBV5-1

cdr3_aa: CASSRQAYGYTF
cdr3_nt: TGTGCCAGCAGCAGACAGGCCTATGGCTACACCTTC
j_call: TRBJ1-2
d_call: NA
clone_size: NA
v_call: TRBV28

cdr3_aa: CASRTGLSNQPQHF
cdr3_nt: TGTGCCAGCAGGACAGGGCTTAGCAATCAGCCCCAGCATTTT
j_call: TRBJ1-5
d_call: TRBD1
clone_size: NA
v_call: TRBV2

cdr3_aa: CASSITSTDTQYF
cdr3_nt: TGTGCCAGCAGTATAACTAGCACAGATACGCAGTATTTT
j_call: TRBJ2-3
d_call: NA
clone_size: once
v_call: TRBV6-5